This TCR beta chain was sequenced for a study of shared clonotypes between healthy human individuals. Regarding the study as a whole: Naive CD4 clonotype sharing across a handful of donors was 4.5% to 6%. The donor pool, a small one, limited the genetic and exposure-history diversity represented.

Note on this clone: Its antigen is undetermined. The sample holds other DNA sequences that translate to the same CDR3.

TCRdb's copy holds only in-frame clones and misses some; the assay was immunoSEQ multiplex PCR. The sample includes roughly 2,000,000 clones, just under 95% seen only once; the top ten take about 1.7%. CD8 cells regarded as naive lacked CD45RO, were positively chosen for CCR7, and omitted terminally differentiated effector memory CD45RA+ cells. Trimming at V came to 2 bases and at J to 0 bases, leaving 0 bases not matched to a gene. This CDR3 region has 14 residues. The germline V gene has CDR1 MDHEN and CDR2 SYDVKM. The clonotype was recovered from a man aged 18-30 years in good health. Some clones in this sample may be carry-over from other donors' samples. The V gene is TRBV28, the J gene TRBJ1-1, with TRBD1 matching over 7 bases. Sequencing was performed on naive CD8+ T cells from PBMCs. This CDR3 reads CASSLTGVNTEAFF. CDR3 coding DNA: TGTGCCAGCAGTTTAACAGGGGTGAACACTGAAGCTTTCTTT. Together with reference TRBV28 and TRBJ1-1, the CDR3 gives the full variable domain: DVKVTQSSRYLVKRTGEKVFLECVQDMDHENMFWYRQDPGLGLRLIYFSYDVKMKEKGDIPEGYSVSREKKERFSLILESASTNQTSMYLCASSLTGVNTEAFFGQGTRLTVV.